The clone carrying this T cell receptor beta chain was recorded only once. From the 5' RACE reads, TCRdb called clonotypes with MiXCR, one entry per CDR3 protein. The table includes fewer than 900,000 distinct CDR3 sequences, 15% to 20% detected once. The record originates from a study of identical twins. CDR1 and CDR2 (germline): MNHEY, SVGAGI. This CDR3 comprises 13 residues. V dropped 2 bases and J dropped 13 bases, with 12 bases sitting between them. The sample was also linked to a second study, of T cells expressing NK-cell markers.

The sequence was collected from a young woman in good health. The specimen sequenced was PBMCs. V and J are TRBV6-5 and TRBJ2-6; D not certain. As DNA, the CDR3 is TGTGCCAGCAGTTACCAAGGGCCCCGAGTCCTGACTTTC. This encodes CASSYQGPRVLTF.